Listed below are T cell receptor beta chains from one sample, sequenced in a study of human T cells and chemical hapten exposure. One entry per CDR3 protein results from TCRdb running MiXCR on the RACE reads. The sample lists roughly 86,000 distinct CDR3 sequences, more than 9% occurring once. The source material was whole blood, sampled in connection with sensitization to the hapten diphenylcyclopropenone (DPC). These receptors originate from a man aged 40-49 years with alopecia areata. Some clones in this sample may be carry-over from other donors' samples. Both conserved end residues are part of each CDR3. D genes are given only for firm matches. Clone size, where shown, is once, few, many, or a class for clones that have expanded.

>few|15|TRBD2|TRBJ2-3|TRBV12-3/TRBV12-4
TGTGCCAGCAGTGCGCGCGGGAGCGGGCTGGATACGCAGTATTTT
CASSARGSGLDTQYF
>.|11|TRBD1|TRBJ2-7|TRBV20-1
TGCAGTGGTTACAGGGGGAGCGAGCAGTACTTC
CSGYRGSEQYF
>.|15|.|TRBJ2-2|TRBV6-6
TGTGCCAGCAGTTACTCCAGGGCCAACACCGGGGAGCTGTTTTTT
CASSYSRANTGELFF
>.|15|.|TRBJ2-3|TRBV18
TGTGCCAGCTCACCACCCGGGGGCCTTTCAGATACGCAGTATTTT
CASSPPGGLSDTQYF
>few|14|.|TRBJ2-2|TRBV24-1
TGTGCCACCAGTAACAGTTGGGGCACCGGGGAGCTGTTTTTT
CATSNSWGTGELFF
>many|18|TRBD1|TRBJ1-3|TRBV28
TGTGCCAGCAGTCCCCCCGGGACAGGGCTGAGAGCTGGAAACACCATATATTTT
CASSPPGTGLRAGNTIYF
>.|15|TRBD1|TRBJ1-5|TRBV6-5
TGTGCCAGCAGTCAAGGGGGCGACCTATATCAGCCCCAGCATTTT
CASSQGGDLYQPQHF
>.|17|TRBD2|TRBJ2-1|TRBV4-1
TGCGCCAGCAGCCAATACCAAGCGGGAGCCGGGGGTAATGAGCAGTTCTTC
CASSQYQAGAGGNEQFF
>.|14|.|TRBJ2-5|TRBV25-1
TGTGCCAGCAGTCCCCGGGCCGACCAAGAGACCCAGTACTTC
CASSPRADQETQYF
>.|16|.|TRBJ2-7|TRBV7-2
TGTGCCAGCAGCTTAGCTGTGGGGCAGAGGTCCTACGAGCAGTACTTC
CASSLAVGQRSYEQYF
>few|16|TRBD1|TRBJ2-7|TRBV11-2
TGTGCCAGCAGCTCCAACAGGGGCCTAAGCTCCTACGAGCAGTACTTC
CASSSNRGLSSYEQYF
>.|15|TRBD2|TRBJ2-1|TRBV7-2
TGTGCCAGCAGCTTACTCCCGGGACTAGCAAATGAGCAGTTCTTC
CASSLLPGLANEQFF
>.|15|.|TRBJ1-3|TRBV15
TGTGCCACCAGCAGAGATAGGGGACCTGGAAACACCATATATTTT
CATSRDRGPGNTIYF
>few|14|.|TRBJ2-1|TRBV3-1
TGTGCCAGCAGCCAAGATCACGCTGAGGGTGAGCAGTTCTTC
CASSQDHAEGEQFF
>many|13|.|TRBJ1-5|TRBV3-1
TGTGCCAGCAGCCAGATTATAGGCCAGCCCCAGCATTTT
CASSQIIGQPQHF
>few|13|.|TRBJ1-1|TRBV6-1
TGTGCCAGCATCCAGGTCACCTACACTGAAGCTTTCTTT
CASIQVTYTEAFF
>.|13|TRBD1|TRBJ2-1|TRBV6-2/TRBV6-3
TGTGCCAGCAGTTCGACAGGGACCCATGAGCAGTTCTTC
CASSSTGTHEQFF
>.|14|TRBD1|TRBJ1-6|TRBV12-3/TRBV12-4
TGTGCCAGCAGTCTTACAGGGGCTAATTCACCCCTCCACTTT
CASSLTGANSPLHF
>.|16|.|TRBJ1-3|TRBV9
TGTGCCAGCAGCGAGGGTCCAGGGGCCTCTGGAAACACCATATATTTT
CASSEGPGASGNTIYF
>.|15|.|TRBJ1-4|TRBV6-2/TRBV6-3
TGTGCCAGCAGTGCCCAAGGAGCAACTAATGAAAAACTGTTTTTT
CASSAQGATNEKLFF
>few|16|TRBD1|TRBJ2-6|TRBV10-3
TGTGCCACGCCGAGACAGGGGGGCTCTGGGGCCAACGTCCTGACTTTC
CATPRQGGSGANVLTF
>many|16|.|TRBJ1-5|TRBV4-1
TGCGCCAGCAGGCAAAGTCCGACAGATAGCAATCAGCCCCAGCATTTT
CASRQSPTDSNQPQHF
>once|15|.|TRBJ2-2|TRBV6-2/TRBV6-3
TGTGCCAGCACCCCGGGCGGAGCGAACACCGGGGAGCTGTTTTTT
CASTPGGANTGELFF
>few|13|TRBD1|TRBJ1-4|TRBV29-1
TGCAGCGTCACCGGGACAGGGAATGAAAAACTGTTTTTT
CSVTGTGNEKLFF
>.|12|.|TRBJ2-7|TRBV7-6
TGTGCCAGCAGCTTATTCGCTGCCGAGCAGTACTTC
CASSLFAAEQYF
>.|14|.|TRBJ2-2|TRBV18
TGTGCCAGCTCCGGGACGGATTACACCGGGGAGCTGTTTTTT
CASSGTDYTGELFF
>few|15|TRBD2|TRBJ2-7|TRBV6-2/TRBV6-3
TGTGCCAGCATCCAGGCGGGGACTAGCGTCCACGAGCAGTACTTC
CASIQAGTSVHEQYF
>few|15|.|TRBJ2-3|TRBV11-2
TGTGCCAGCAGCTTAGGTGTACAGGGCACAGATACGCAGTATTTT
CASSLGVQGTDTQYF
>few|15|TRBD2|TRBJ2-3|TRBV7-9
TGTGCCAGCACCCCAGCGGCGGGAGTGACAGATACGCAGTATTTT
CASTPAAGVTDTQYF
>many|13|.|TRBJ1-4|TRBV7-9
TGTGCCAGCAGCTCGGGACAATACGAAAAACTGTTTTTT
CASSSGQYEKLFF
>.|16|TRBD2|TRBJ2-1|TRBV6-2/TRBV6-3
TGTGCCAGCAGTCCCCTAGCGGGAGGGCCAGTCTATGAGCAGTTCTTC
CASSPLAGGPVYEQFF
>.|15|TRBD2|TRBJ2-3|TRBV7-2
TGTGCCACCGCCGGAGCGGGAGCCTACACAGATACGCAGTATTTT
CATAGAGAYTDTQYF
>.|12|.|TRBJ2-3|TRBV24-1
TGTGCCACCAGTCCCAGCACAGATACGCAGTATTTT
CATSPSTDTQYF
>few|14|TRBD1|TRBJ2-7|TRBV18
TGTGCCAGCTCACCGCTAAACTTACAGGGGGAGCAGTACTTC
CASSPLNLQGEQYF
>.|15|.|TRBJ2-3|TRBV12-3/TRBV12-4
TGTGCCAGCAGTTCCGGGGTGGTTAGCACAGATACGCAGTATTTT
CASSSGVVSTDTQYF
>many|15|TRBD1|TRBJ1-2|TRBV6-2/TRBV6-3
TGTGCCAGCAGCCGTACCGGGACAGCTAACTATGGCTACACCTTC
CASSRTGTANYGYTF
>few|14|.|TRBJ2-5|TRBV10-1
TGCGCCAGCAGTGAGTCGTGTAGCGGAGAGACCCAGTACTTC
CASSESCSGETQYF
>.|17|TRBD2|TRBJ2-3|TRBV24-1
TGTGCCACCAGTGCGAATGGACTAGCGGGCCGCACAGATACGCAGTATTTT
CATSANGLAGRTDTQYF
>few|16|.|TRBJ1-4|TRBV21-1
TGTGCCAGCAGCAACCGCCTGAAGGGAGCTAATGAAAAACTGTTTTTT
CASSNRLKGANEKLFF
>many|22|TRBD2|TRBJ2-2|TRBV24-1
TGTGCCACCAGTGATTTCAACCCCCTCACTAGCGGGAGAGCTAGCAGCACCGGGGAGCTGTTTTTT
CATSDFNPLTSGRASSTGELFF
>.|14|TRBD1|TRBJ2-3|TRBV2
TGTGCCAGCAGTGGGGGACAGACCACAGATACGCAGTATTTT
CASSGGQTTDTQYF
>.|12|.|TRBJ1-5|TRBV6-2/TRBV6-3
TGTGCCAGCAGAGACAGTGGCATGGCCCAGCATTTT
CASRDSGMAQHF
>.|13|.|TRBJ1-1|TRBV5-1
TGCGCCAGCAGCTTGGAGGGATTCTACGAAGCTTTCTTT
CASSLEGFYEAFF
>few|14|.|TRBJ2-1|TRBV6-2/TRBV6-3
TGTGCCAGCAGCTTTCTAAATCTCTACAATGAGCAGTTCTTC
CASSFLNLYNEQFF
>many|13|.|TRBJ2-5|TRBV28
TGTGCCAGCAGAACGGACGGCCAAGAGACCCAGTACTTC
CASRTDGQETQYF
>many|17|TRBD1|TRBJ2-3|TRBV10-3
TGTGCCATCAGTGAGTCGGCGACAGGGGGCCGAACAGATACGCAGTATTTT
CAISESATGGRTDTQYF
>many|15|.|TRBJ2-5|TRBV21-1
TGTGCCAGCAGCAAAGGGAACAGGGCCCAAGAGACCCAGTACTTC
CASSKGNRAQETQYF
>many|13|TRBD1|TRBJ1-1|TRBV20-1
TGCAGTGCTGCGGGACAGGGATTTCGGATTGCTTTCTTT
CSAAGQGFRIAFF